What follows is one TCR beta chain and its context. This clone's antigen is unknown. No much larger clonotype is one base removed from it; base qualities were not supplied. TCRbeta CDR3 regions were amplified from genomic DNA by means of the immunoSEQ Assay, a bias-controlled multiplex PCR. The authors processed their data as follows. The number of nucleated cells in each sample was estimated from the amplification of reference gene primers within the assay. To quantify the absolute abundance of each unique TCRbeta CDR3 rearrangement, sequence reads were collapsed and filtered. Productive Simpson clonality was computed per sample as the square root of Simpson's diversity index over productive rearrangements. TCRdb took over this immuneACCESS table, retaining in-frame rearrangements with V and J assigned. Such tables are incomplete; in checked studies, under half of the missing clones stem from an unresolved V gene, and the remainder is unexplained. For V, J and clone size, that table is used; D and trimming come from the DNA. Counted in this sample were 200,000 to 300,000 clones; approximately 80% of them appeared once. The ten top clones hold around 26% of the sample.

Whole blood was collected in K2EDTA tubes by collaborating institutions according to the institutions' own protocols. For TCRbeta analysis, collaborators shipped samples as frozen whole blood, isolated PBMCs, or DNA extracted from either of those sample types. This specimen comes from a study of blood T cell repertoires in COVID-19 (dated by TCRdb to the early 2020s). Regarding the complete study: Samples covering the acute and convalescent phases of COVID-19 were provided by collaborators in the United States, Italy and Spain. The prospective study material was composed of cDNA or gDNA derived from T cells, B-cell-depleted T cells, or PBMCs. Deeply sampled blood TCRbeta repertoires from subjects exposed to, actively infected with, or recovered from COVID-19 were included in the dataset. The repertoires were released in a freely available public database meant as a resource for research on the immune response to SARS-CoV-2. Sample metadata almost always included a de-identified subject ID, COVID-19 status, age in years and sex. The samples were drawn from two sources: the first 160 participants of the ongoing ImmuneRACE study, and fewer than 1,500 subjects contributed by 6 global collaborators. Where available, HLA class I and class II types were obtained from metadata supplied by the sample provider rather than from assay-based typing. General findings and caveats noted by the study authors: How much clinical and demographic metadata was included differed by source and by participant, and the metadata was provided uncurated.

V is pruned by 1 base and J by 6 bases, leaving 6 bases of the junction without a gene match. The cysteine opens and the phenylalanine closes a CDR3 of 16 amino acids. Just CDR3 DNA is preserved here, 48 bases in frame from base 1. Sequences MGHDK (CDR1) and SYGVNS (CDR2) are obtained from the germline V gene. The specimen was peripheral blood. The chain is made from TRBV25-1 and TRBJ2-7, with 13 bases aligning to TRBD2. The receptor comes from a man aged 35-49 years with acute or convalescent COVID-19. The nucleotides are TGTGCCAGCAGTGAATCCCGGACTAGCGGGAGTCGCGAGCAGTACTTC. Its translation is CASSESRTSGSREQYF.